This entry lists 26 T cell receptor beta chains sequenced from one sample in a study of CD8+CD57+ T cells in acquired aplastic anemia (dated by TCRdb to 2017 to 2018). The run used an Illumina HiSeq 2000. TCR beta VDJ combination and CDR3 sequence profiling used genomic DNA as the template. The public sequencing data were trimmed at Q25 with fastp and processed into clonotypes with MiXCR by TCRdb, which kept only in-frame beta chains. All rows with the same CDR3 protein become a single entry with the most common DNA and genes. Across this sample there are around 200,000 distinct CDR3 sequences, with more than 60% seen only once. 40% to 50% of the sample goes to the ten largest clones. Flow cytometry had shown CD8+CD57+ cell expansion in the patients selected for sequencing. Sequencing used sorted CD4+, CD8+, or CD8+CD57+ T cells (not recorded which) from PBMCs. The receptors here all came from a human donor with aplastic anemia.

This sequence joins TRBV2 and TRBJ2-1; either TRBD1 or TRBD2 may fit D (6 bases each). The length of the CDR3 is 17 residues. Trimming removed 6 bases at V and 6 bases at J, with 24 bases between. Germline V gene data show CDR1 as SNHLY and CDR2 as FYNNEI. The CDR3, as DNA: TGTGCCAGCAGCGAGGGGGGCTGGGGGAACCCACCCAATGAGCAGTTCTTC. Translation: CASSEGGWGNPPNEQFF.

The CDR3 DNA sequence: TGTGCCAGCAGTGAGGCGGGAGGATCCTATGGCTACACCTTC. Translation gives CASSEAGGSYGYTF. The V call is TRBV2, the J call TRBJ1-2, with D hard to call. The CDR3 runs to 14 residues. V lost 3 bases and J 4 bases, leaving 12 bases between the germline ends. Germline CDR1 SNHLY, CDR2 FYNNEI.

Here the CDR3 reads CASSGPQGSGGELFF. CDR3 nucleotide sequence: TGTGCCAGCAGCGGCCCCCAGGGCAGCGGCGGGGAGCTGTTTTTT. The V call is TRBV7-9, the J call TRBJ2-2; TRBD1 or TRBD2 may be the D gene (5 bases each). This CDR3 has 15 residues. Between the trimmed V and J ends, which lost 5 bases and 7 bases, there was a span of 17 bases. CDR1 SEHNR and CDR2 FQNEAQ come from the germline V gene (reference sequence).

This clonotype showed up just once. The chain combines TRBV5-1 with TRBJ1-5; D is undetermined. With 4 bases removed from V and 12 bases from J, the gap between germline ends came to 20 bases. Germline CDR1 reads SGHRS; CDR2 reads YFSETQ. CDR3 length: 14 amino acids. This CDR3 reads CASSPGLLSRIQHF. The CDR3 DNA follows: TGCGCCAGCAGCCCAGGACTTCTTTCTCGCATCCAGCATTTT. The entire variable domain, with the rest obtained from reference TRBV5-1 and TRBJ1-5, is as follows: KAGVTQTPRYLIKTRGQQVTLSCSPISGHRSVSWYQQTPGQGLQFLFEYFSETQRNKGNFPGRFSGRQFSNSRSEMNVSTLELGDSALYLCASSPGLLSRIQHFGDGTRLSIL.

The chain carries TRBV5-6 and TRBJ1-5, with 7 nucleotides matching TRBD1. V was clipped by 4 bases and J by 7 bases; unmatched bases: 11. CDR3 size: 15 residues. Germline V gene lookup returns CDR1 SGHDT and CDR2 YYEEEE. Written as DNA, the CDR3 is TGTGCCAGCAGCACCCTCGACAGGGTGGAACAGCCCCAGCATTTT. Translated: CASSTLDRVEQPQHF.

This chain connects TRBV7-9 to TRBJ2-5, with TRBD2 identical over 7 bases. Trimming at V came to 7 bases and at J to 9 bases, leaving 8 bases not matched to a gene. Germline CDR1 is SEHNR and CDR2 is FQNEAQ (reference sequence). There are 12 residues in the CDR3. Here the CDR3 reads CASMGGLAAQYF. The CDR3 DNA is TGTGCCAGCATGGGAGGGCTCGCGGCCCAGTACTTC.

As to this clonotype: Being one base from a much bigger clone, this may be a read error. The chain couples TRBV4-3 to TRBJ1-6; D may be TRBD1 (5 bases). The CDR3 loop spans 19 amino acids. CDR1 and CDR2 (germline): LGHNA, YSLEER. The CDR3 nucleotides are TGCGCCAGCAGCCACGGGGTGGGCAGGGCGAGCTCCTATAGTTCACCCCTCCACTTT. Protein product: CASSHGVGRASSYSSPLHF.

By share, this clonotype ranks as medium-sized. The chain employs TRBV24-1 and TRBJ1-2; a possible D gene is TRBD1 (5 bases). V lost 3 bases, J lost 7 bases, and 17 bases lay in between. Germline loops: CDR1 KGHDR, CDR2 SFDVKD. There are 15 residues in the CDR3. The CDR3 region is CATSDPHTGEAGYTF. The CDR3 bases are TGTGCCACCAGTGATCCGCATACGGGGGAGGCTGGCTACACCTTC.

This clonotype was counted ten times or more. This chain joins TRBV27 and TRBJ2-7; D possibly uses TRBD1 or TRBD2 (5 bases each). The CDR3 covers 14 residues. V lost 5 bases, J lost 2 bases, and 13 bases lay in between. Germline assignment: CDR1 MNHEY and CDR2 SMNVEV (reference sequence). The CDR3 reads CASSPGTVAYEQYF. The DNA for the CDR3 is TGTGCCAGCAGTCCCGGGACGGTGGCCTACGAGCAGTACTTC.

This chain uses TRBV12-3 or TRBV12-4 with TRBJ1-2, with D possibly being TRBD1 (5 bases). CDR3 length equals 13 residues. V was pared by 6 bases and J by 4 bases, with 12 bases between. The CDR3 reads CASSRDAGYGYTF. DNA of the CDR3: TGTGCCAGCAGCAGGGACGCGGGCTATGGCTACACCTTC.

This sequence joins TRBV6-4 and TRBJ2-1, with a tentative D call TRBD2 (5 bases). Germline loops: CDR1 MRHNA, CDR2 SNTAGT. Trimming shortened V by 3 bases and J by 10 bases, and 16 bases separated the two germline ends. This CDR3 region has 14 residues. The CDR3: CASSESSNRKEQFF. DNA of the CDR3: TGTGCCAGCAGTGAATCTAGCAACCGGAAGGAGCAGTTCTTC.

This chain links TRBV5-1 with TRBJ1-1; D not certain. Germline V gene lookup returns CDR1 SGHRS and CDR2 YFSETQ. The CDR3 loop spans 13 amino acids. Deletions cut 1 base from V and 6 bases from J, with 10 bases between. CDR3 sequence reads: CASSLLGSSEAFF. In DNA form, the CDR3 reads TGCGCCAGCAGCTTGCTAGGGAGCTCTGAAGCTTTCTTT. Together with reference TRBV5-1 and TRBJ1-1, the CDR3 gives the full variable domain: KAGVTQTPRYLIKTRGQQVTLSCSPISGHRSVSWYQQTPGQGLQFLFEYFSETQRNKGNFPGRFSGRQFSNSRSEMNVSTLELGDSALYLCASSLLGSSEAFFGQGTRLTVV.

This rearrangement joins TRBV12-5 to TRBJ1-1; D is unresolved. Deletions cut 0 bases from V and 1 base from J, with 6 bases between. The CDR3 is made up of 14 amino acids. The V gene's germline CDR1 is LGHNT and CDR2 FRNRAP. CDR3 region: CASGLVGSNTEAFF. CDR3 nucleotide sequence: TGTGCTAGTGGTTTGGTAGGGTCGAACACTGAAGCTTTCTTT.

This chain uses TRBV7-3 with TRBJ2-5; D remains unclear. V was pared by 2 bases and J by 6 bases, with 4 bases between. The CDR3 length is 11 residues. Germline CDR1 SGHTA, CDR2 FQGTGA. The CDR3 sequence: CASSLGQTQYF. Here the CDR3 DNA reads TGTGCCAGCAGCTTAGGACAGACCCAGTACTTC.

V usage is TRBV11-3 and J usage is TRBJ2-3; TRBD1 matches 7 bases. Germline V gene sequence: CDR1 SGHNT, CDR2 YENEEA. Trimming cost V 5 bases and J 1 base; bases outside gene matches: 3. This CDR3 is 14 amino acids long. DNA of the CDR3: TGTGCCAGCAGCCGCGACAGGGGCACAGATACGCAGTATTTT. The encoded protein is CASSRDRGTDTQYF.

The chain is built from TRBV20-1 and TRBJ2-1, with 12 bases that match TRBD2. Germline V lookup: CDR1 DFQATT, CDR2 SNEGSKA (reference sequence). V gave up 0 bases and J gave up 3 bases; unmatched junction bases: 3. CDR3 length: 16 residues. CDR3 protein: CSAREGTSGRYNEQFF. The CDR3 DNA sequence: TGCAGTGCTAGAGAAGGGACTAGCGGGCGCTACAATGAGCAGTTCTTC.

V and J are TRBV2 and TRBJ2-1; 7 positions agree with TRBD1. The germline V gene has CDR1 SNHLY and CDR2 FYNNEI. The CDR3 loop spans 15 amino acids. The J segment lost 1 base and the V segment lost 2 bases, leaving 2 bases of the junction unmatched. The CDR3 spells CASSENRGSYNEQFF. CDR3 DNA: TGTGCCAGCAGTGAAAACAGGGGTTCCTACAATGAGCAGTTCTTC.

As regards this clonotype: This may come from a read error, since a much larger clone is one base off. The DNA of the CDR3 is TGTGCCTGGAGTGCGACAGGGGGCGCGGGCGACTACACCTTC. This gives the protein CAWSATGGAGDYTF. The chain has TRBV30 and TRBJ1-2, with TRBD1 matching over 10 bases. V gave up 1 base and J gave up 10 bases; unmatched junction bases: 9. The CDR3 sequence is 14 residues long. Germline CDR1 GTSNPN, CDR2 SVGIG (reference sequence). Supplemented by reference TRBV30 and TRBJ1-2, the full variable domain reads SQTIHQWPATLVQPVGSPLSLECTVEGTSNPNLYWYRQAAGRGLQLLFYSVGIGQISSEVPQNLSASRPQDRQFILSSKKLLLSDSGFYLCAWSATGGAGDYTFGSGTRLTVV.

Regarding this clonotype: This may be a read error: a much more frequent sequence differs by one nucleotide. The chain uses TRBV6-4 and TRBJ2-3; unclear D gene. V shed 4 bases and J shed 1 base, with 12 bases lying between them. Germline values: CDR1 MRHNA, CDR2 SNTAGT. This CDR3 is built from 15 residues. Written as DNA, the CDR3 is TGTGCCAGCAGTGGGGGTACGACGGGCACAGATACGCAGTATTTT. Its translation is CASSGGTTGTDTQYF.

With regard to this clonotype: An end of the junction differs from the germline gene, which may be a read error. The CDR3 DNA reads TGTGCCAGCACCATAGCGGGGTTATCTGCAGATACGCAGTATTTT. Translation: CASTIAGLSADTQYF. The chain recombines TRBV5-1 with TRBJ2-3; 8 positions agree with TRBD2. CDR1 is SGHRS, CDR2 YFSETQ, per germline. The CDR3 length is 15 residues.

This clonotype was observed at least ten times. The CDR3 protein is CASSSDRYEQYF. The CDR3 DNA is TGTGCCAGCAGCTCAGACCGCTACGAGCAGTACTTC. The chain couples TRBV5-6 to TRBJ2-7; no firm D call. The CDR3 runs 12 residues. Trimming removed 3 bases from V and 3 bases from J, with 7 bases in between. Germline CDR1 is SGHDT and CDR2 is YYEEEE.

V is TRBV20-1 and J is TRBJ2-2, with 8 bases lining up with TRBD2. Germline V gene sequence: CDR1 DFQATT, CDR2 SNEGSKA (reference sequence). The CDR3 contains 14 residues. V was pared by 5 bases and J by 0 bases, with 2 bases of the junction left unmatched. The CDR3 protein is CSAPGLANTGELFF. The CDR3 DNA is TGCAGTGCTCCGGGACTAGCGAACACCGGGGAGCTGTTTTTT.

This chain connects TRBV2 to TRBJ2-5; D assignment may be TRBD1 or TRBD2 (6 bases each). Trimming cost V 8 bases and J 7 bases, with 26 bases left between them. The CDR3 extends over 16 amino acids. Germline assignment: CDR1 SNHLY and CDR2 FYNNEI. The CDR3 loop reads CASVIDSGAAPGTQYF. The DNA for the CDR3 is TGTGCCAGCGTCATTGACTCGGGGGCTGCGCCGGGGACCCAGTACTTC.

V usage is TRBV12-3 or TRBV12-4 and J usage is TRBJ1-2; no definite D call. V gave up 3 bases and J gave up 6 bases, with 14 bases separating them. The CDR3 loop spans 14 amino acids. The CDR3 loop reads CASSLKVSVDGYTF. The CDR3 DNA follows: TGTGCCAGCAGTTTGAAGGTTTCTGTCGATGGCTACACCTTC.

For the CDR3, the DNA is TGCAGTGCTAGGGGGGGCCAATACGAGCAGTACTTC. As protein: CSARGGQYEQYF. The chain employs TRBV20-1 and TRBJ2-7; possibly TRBD1 or TRBD2 for D (6 bases each). The CDR3 has 12 amino acids. From germline, CDR1 is DFQATT and CDR2 SNEGSKA (reference sequence). The V gene lost 3 bases and the J gene lost 4 bases, with 10 bases spanning the gap.

V and J are TRBV9 and TRBJ1-1; 10 bases map to TRBD1. V lost 0 bases and J lost 4; bases outside the gene matches: 3. There are 15 residues in the CDR3. Germline CDR1 reads SGDLS; CDR2 reads YYNGEE. CDR3 in amino acids: CASSVGRTGGTEAFF. The CDR3 DNA is TGTGCCAGCAGCGTAGGCAGGACAGGGGGCACTGAAGCTTTCTTT.